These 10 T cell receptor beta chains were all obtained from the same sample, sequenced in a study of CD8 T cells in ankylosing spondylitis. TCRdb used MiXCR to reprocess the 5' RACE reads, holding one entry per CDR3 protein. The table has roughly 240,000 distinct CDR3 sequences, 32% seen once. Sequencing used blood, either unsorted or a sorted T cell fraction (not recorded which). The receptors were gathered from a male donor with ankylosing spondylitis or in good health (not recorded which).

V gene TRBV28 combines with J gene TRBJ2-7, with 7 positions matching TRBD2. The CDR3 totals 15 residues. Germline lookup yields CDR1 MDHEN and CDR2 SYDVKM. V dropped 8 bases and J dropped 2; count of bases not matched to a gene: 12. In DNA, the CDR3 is TGTGCCAGCTCCCGGGGGGAGGATGGGGCCTACGAGCAGTACTTC. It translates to CASSRGEDGAYEQYF.

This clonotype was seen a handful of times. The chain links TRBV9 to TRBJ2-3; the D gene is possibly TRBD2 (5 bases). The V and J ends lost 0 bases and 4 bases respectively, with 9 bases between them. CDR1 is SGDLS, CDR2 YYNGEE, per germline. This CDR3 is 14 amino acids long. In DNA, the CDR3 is TGTGCCAGCAGCGTAGGGACTGCACCAGATACGCAGTATTTT. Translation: CASSVGTAPDTQYF. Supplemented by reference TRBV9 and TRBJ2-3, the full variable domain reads DSGVTQTPKHLITATGQRVTLRCSPRSGDLSVYWYQQSLDQGLQFLIQYYNGEERAKGNILERFSAQQFPDLHSELNLSSLELGDSALYFCASSVGTAPDTQYFGPGTRLTVL.

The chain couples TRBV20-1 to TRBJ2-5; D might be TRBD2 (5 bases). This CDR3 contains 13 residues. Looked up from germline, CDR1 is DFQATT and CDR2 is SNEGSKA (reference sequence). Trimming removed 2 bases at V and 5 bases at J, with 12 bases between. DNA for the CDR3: TGCAGTGCTAGACTAGCTTCGGGTGAGACCCAGTACTTC. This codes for CSARLASGETQYF.

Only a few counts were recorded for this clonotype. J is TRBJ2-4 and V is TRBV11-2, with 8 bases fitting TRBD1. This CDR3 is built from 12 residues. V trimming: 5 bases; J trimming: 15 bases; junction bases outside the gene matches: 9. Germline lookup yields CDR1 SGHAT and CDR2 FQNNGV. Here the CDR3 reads CASSDPRGRRYF. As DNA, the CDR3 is TGTGCCAGCAGCGACCCCAGGGGGCGGAGGTACTTC.

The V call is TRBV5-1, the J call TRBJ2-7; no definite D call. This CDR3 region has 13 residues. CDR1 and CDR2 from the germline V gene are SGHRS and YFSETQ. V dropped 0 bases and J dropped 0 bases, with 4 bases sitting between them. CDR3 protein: CASSLAYSYEQYF. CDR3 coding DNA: TGCGCCAGCAGCTTGGCCTACTCCTACGAGCAGTACTTC.

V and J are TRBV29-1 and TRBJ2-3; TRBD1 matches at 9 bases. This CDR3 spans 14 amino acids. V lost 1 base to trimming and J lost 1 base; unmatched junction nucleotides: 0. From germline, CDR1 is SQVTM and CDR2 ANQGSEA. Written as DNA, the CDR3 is TGCAGCGTTGAAGGACAGGGGGGCACAGATACGCAGTATTTT. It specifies CSVEGQGGTDTQYF.

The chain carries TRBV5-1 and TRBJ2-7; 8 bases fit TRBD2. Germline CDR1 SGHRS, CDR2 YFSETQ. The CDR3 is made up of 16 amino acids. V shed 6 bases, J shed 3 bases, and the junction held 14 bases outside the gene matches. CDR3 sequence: CASIVFAGGAFYEQYF. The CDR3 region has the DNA TGCGCCAGCATAGTTTTCGCGGGGGGCGCTTTCTACGAGCAGTACTTC.

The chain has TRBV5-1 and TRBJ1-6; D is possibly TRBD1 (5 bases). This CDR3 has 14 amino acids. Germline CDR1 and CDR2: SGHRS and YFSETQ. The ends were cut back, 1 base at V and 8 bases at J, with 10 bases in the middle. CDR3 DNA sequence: TGCGCCAGCAGCTTGACCAACAGGTATTCACCCCTCCACTTT. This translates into CASSLTNRYSPLHF.

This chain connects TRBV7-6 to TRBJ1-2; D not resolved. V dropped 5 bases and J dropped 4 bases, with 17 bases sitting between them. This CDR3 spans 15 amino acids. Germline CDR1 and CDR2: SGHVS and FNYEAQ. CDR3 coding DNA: TGTGCCAGCAGCCTTGGTCCCGGGGTCATCTATGGCTACACCTTC. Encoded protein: CASSLGPGVIYGYTF.

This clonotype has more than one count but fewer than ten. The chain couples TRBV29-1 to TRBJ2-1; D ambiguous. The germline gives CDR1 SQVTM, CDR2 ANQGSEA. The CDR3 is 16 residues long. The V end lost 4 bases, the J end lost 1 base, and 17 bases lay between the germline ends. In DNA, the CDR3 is TGCAGCGTTGGCCTCCTTGAGGAGAGTTCCTACAATGAGCAGTTCTTC. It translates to CSVGLLEESSYNEQFF.